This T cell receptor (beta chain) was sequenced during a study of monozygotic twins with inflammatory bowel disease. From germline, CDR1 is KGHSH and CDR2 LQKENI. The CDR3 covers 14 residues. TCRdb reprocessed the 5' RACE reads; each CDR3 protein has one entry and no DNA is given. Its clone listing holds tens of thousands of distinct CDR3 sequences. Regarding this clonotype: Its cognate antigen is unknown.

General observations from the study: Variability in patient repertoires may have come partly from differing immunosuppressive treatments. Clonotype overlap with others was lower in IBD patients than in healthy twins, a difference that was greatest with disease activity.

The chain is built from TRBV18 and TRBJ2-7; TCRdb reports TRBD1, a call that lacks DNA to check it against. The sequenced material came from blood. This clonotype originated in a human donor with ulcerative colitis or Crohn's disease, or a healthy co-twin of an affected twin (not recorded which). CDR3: CASSRSTGRDEQYF.